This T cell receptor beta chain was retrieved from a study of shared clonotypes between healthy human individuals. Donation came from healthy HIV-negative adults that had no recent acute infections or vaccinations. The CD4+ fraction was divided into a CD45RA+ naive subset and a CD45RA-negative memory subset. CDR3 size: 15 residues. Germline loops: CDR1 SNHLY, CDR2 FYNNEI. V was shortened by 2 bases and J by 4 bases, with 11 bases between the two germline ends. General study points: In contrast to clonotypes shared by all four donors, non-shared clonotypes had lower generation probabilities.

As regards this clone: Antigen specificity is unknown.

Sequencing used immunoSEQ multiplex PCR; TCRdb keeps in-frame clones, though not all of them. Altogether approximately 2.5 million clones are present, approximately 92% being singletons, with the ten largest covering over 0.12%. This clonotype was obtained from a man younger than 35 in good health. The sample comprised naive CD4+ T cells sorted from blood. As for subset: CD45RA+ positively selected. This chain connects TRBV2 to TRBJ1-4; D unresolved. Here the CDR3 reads CASSESRQSNEKLFF. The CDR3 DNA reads TGTGCCAGCAGTGAAAGTCGTCAGAGTAATGAAAAACTGTTTTTT. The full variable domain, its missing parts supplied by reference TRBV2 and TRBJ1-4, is EPEVTQTPSHQVTQMGQEVILRCVPISNHLYFYWYRQILGQKVEFLVSFYNNEISEKSEIFDDQFSVERPDGSNFTLKIRSTKLEDSAMYFCASSESRQSNEKLFFGSGTQLSVL.